The subject of this entry is one T cell receptor beta chain. Its antigen remains unidentified. Germline V gene lookup returns CDR1 ENHRY and CDR2 SYGVKD. The CDR3 has 13 amino acids. Trimming cost V 3 bases and J 2 bases, with 8 bases left between them. This entry comes from a study of cytomegalovirus exposure and HLA in healthy donors. Looking at the study overall: Within the Caucasian-associated ancestry cluster were roughly 82% of the 398 genotyped donors.

General study results and limits: TCR beta chains numbering some 150 were designated cytomegalovirus-associated. In vitro assays verified that three CMV-associated chains recognized CMV antigens specifically.

In the PCR, 60 Vbeta and 13 Jbeta primers were used. Here immunoSEQ multiplex PCR was the method, and the copy in TCRdb shows in-frame clones only, minus some. The sample holds 150,000 to 200,000 clones, 60% to 80% seen once. Sample: PBMCs. The V call is TRBV10-3, the J call TRBJ2-7; TRBD1 might be the D (5 bases). The receptor was derived from a woman between 45 and 60 years old in good health and CMV-seropositive. CDR3 sequence (DNA): TGTGCCATCAGTGAAGGGGATGCCTACGAGCAGTACTTC. Its protein product is CAISEGDAYEQYF.